This record looks at one TCR beta chain sequence and its context. No antigen is known for it. This sample is drawn from a study of T cell clones after liver transplantation. Study in general: Three of the eight recipients were HCV-positive; the rest had non-autoimmune, non-viral transplant indications. Timepoints were pre-transplant, pre-withdrawal, and after withdrawal was completed or failed.

General study results and limits: Circulating graft-donor-reactive CD4 TCRbeta sequences fell significantly post-transplant in most of the 8 subjects.

With 8 bases removed from V and 5 bases from J, the gap between germline ends came to 19 bases. The CDR3 sequence is 15 residues long. Germline CDR1 is MNHNS and CDR2 is SASEGT. Assay: immunoSEQ multiplex PCR; the TCRdb copy retains only in-frame clones and omits some. The sample has 31,000 or so clones, more than 90% seen once; the top ten hold more than 25%. The starting material was CD8+ T cells from blood, obtained 12 months after liver transplant. The origin of this receptor is a human patient who received a liver transplant. Some T cells may originate from the graft donor. The chain recombines TRBV6-1 with TRBJ2-1; D tentatively reads TRBD1 or TRBD2 (5 bases each). The CDR3 bases are TGTGCCAGCGGTGGGACCCTCTTTGTGGACAATGAGCAGTTCTTC. It translates to CASGGTLFVDNEQFF.